This TCR beta chain is drawn from a study of blood T cell repertoires in COVID-19. The overall study: From the United States, Italy and Spain came samples of acute and convalescent COVID-19.

Under the authors' procedure: Counts of nucleated cells, estimated from reference gene primer amplification, were obtained. Profiled with immunoSEQ multiplex PCR; TCRdb holds only in-frame clones, not every one. V and J calls and clone size are as listed in that table; D and trimming were resolved from the DNA. The table lists some 190,000 clones, about 84% of them singletons. Participants spanned ages about 18 to 90 years and resided in 20 to 30 US areas. In assigning cohorts, the study relied on participant-reported clinical history. Trimming removed 2 bases from V and 6 bases from J, with 12 bases in between. This CDR3 is built from 14 residues. Germline V gene data show CDR1 as LNHDA and CDR2 as SQIVND (reference sequence).

The sequencing sample was made of PBMCs or T cells enriched from blood (not recorded which). The clonotype was recovered from a man in his forties with acute COVID-19. This sequence joins TRBV19 and TRBJ2-3; D may be TRBD2 (5 bases). CDR3 sequence: CASSIPPGGDTQYF. The CDR3 DNA reads as TGTGCCAGTAGTATACCGCCGGGCGGGGATACGCAGTATTTT.